This T cell receptor (beta chain) is from a study of OX40 agonist ivuxolimab in advanced cancers. Background on the study: It was permissible to have had prior anti-PD-1, anti-PD-L1 or anti-CTLA-4 therapy, and around 43% had some. Three patients responded partially, comprising one with hepatocellular carcinoma and two with cutaneous melanoma. The study, taken as a whole, reports: More expanded clones were found, on average, in CD8+ than in CD4+ T cells.

Sequencing used immunoSEQ multiplex PCR; TCRdb keeps in-frame clones, though not all of them. Of about 30,000 clones listed, 75% to 95% are singletons. Concerning this clone itself: Its antigen remains unidentified.

V trimming: 2 bases; J trimming: 7 bases; junction bases outside the gene matches: 8. The CDR3 totals 17 residues. Germline V gene data show CDR1 as SEHNR and CDR2 as FQNEAQ (reference sequence). This specimen was CD4+ or CD8+ T cells sorted from blood, taken in a trial of the OX40 agonist ivuxolimab. The source is an adult with an advanced solid tumor such as melanoma, head and neck, liver or kidney cancer. The J gene is TRBJ2-1, the V gene TRBV7-9; 13 bases line up with TRBD2. The CDR3 protein is CASSLFQGLAGLNEQFF. Here the CDR3 DNA reads TGTGCCAGCAGCTTATTCCAGGGACTAGCGGGATTGAATGAGCAGTTCTTC.